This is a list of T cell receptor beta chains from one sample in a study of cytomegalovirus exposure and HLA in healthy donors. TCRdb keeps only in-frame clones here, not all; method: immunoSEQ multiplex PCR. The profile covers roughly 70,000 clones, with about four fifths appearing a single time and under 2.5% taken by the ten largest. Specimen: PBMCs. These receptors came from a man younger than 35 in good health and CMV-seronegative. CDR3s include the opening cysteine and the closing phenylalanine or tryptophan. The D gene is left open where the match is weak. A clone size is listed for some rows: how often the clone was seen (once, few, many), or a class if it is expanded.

CASIAPGGEGAEAFF,TGTGCCAGCATAGCGCCGGGAGGGGAAGGGGCTGAAGCTTTCTTT,.,TRBV28,TRBJ1-1,.
CASSHGGQGKDEQYF,TGTGCCAGTAGTCACGGGGGACAGGGAAAGGACGAGCAGTACTTC,.,TRBV19,TRBJ2-7,TRBD1
CAISYRIGLAGGLHEQFF,TGTGCCATCAGCTATAGAATCGGACTAGCGGGAGGTCTTCATGAGCAGTTCTTC,once,TRBV7-9,TRBJ2-1,TRBD2
CASGRELPYEQYF,TGTGCCAGCGGGCGTGAACTTCCCTACGAGCAGTACTTC,once,TRBV28,TRBJ2-7,.
CASSQGGNNQPQHF,TGTGCCAGCAGTCAGGGGGGAAATAATCAGCCCCAGCATTTT,.,TRBV28,TRBJ1-5,TRBD1
CAISETEDLNEQYF,TGTGCCATCAGTGAAACCGAGGATCTGAACGAGCAGTACTTC,.,TRBV10-3,TRBJ2-7,.
CASRTRGLAGYNEQFF,TGCGCCAGCAGGACCCGAGGACTAGCGGGGTACAATGAGCAGTTCTTC,.,TRBV5-1,TRBJ2-1,TRBD2
CASHLPHMDREKSDTQYF,TGTGCCAGCCACCTCCCGCATATGGACAGGGAAAAATCAGATACGCAGTATTTT,.,TRBV19,TRBJ2-3,TRBD1
CASSLQSTGGFTTEAFF,TGTGCCAGCAGCTTACAATCGACAGGGGGATTTACCACTGAAGCTTTCTTT,few,TRBV5-8,TRBJ1-1,TRBD1
CASSLISREAFF,TGTGCCAGCAGTTTAATTAGTCGTGAAGCTTTCTTT,.,TRBV28,TRBJ1-1,.
CASSWSRLPTNEKLFF,TGTGCCAGCAGCTGGAGCCGGCTCCCAACTAATGAAAAACTGTTTTTT,once,TRBV13,TRBJ1-4,.
CASTLVWSYNEQFF,TGTGCCAGCACCCTAGTATGGTCCTACAATGAGCAGTTCTTC,few,TRBV6-1,TRBJ2-1,.
CASSSSSYEQYF,TGTGCCAGCAGCTCGAGCTCCTACGAGCAGTACTTC,.,TRBV7-3,TRBJ2-7,.
CASSPLLGTEAFF,TGTGCCAGCAGCCCCCTCCTAGGAACTGAAGCTTTCTTT,few,TRBV7-3,TRBJ1-1,.
CASRRLAGGTDTQYF,TGTGCCAGCAGACGACTAGCGGGAGGCACAGATACGCAGTATTTT,.,TRBV14,TRBJ2-3,TRBD2
CASSSWLNGETQYF,TGTGCCAGCAGTTCTTGGCTAAACGGGGAGACCCAGTACTTC,once,TRBV9,TRBJ2-5,.
CASSGGQGAFF,TGTGCCAGCAGTGGGGGACAGGGAGCTTTCTTT,once,TRBV25-1,TRBJ1-1,TRBD1
CASSLQVAETQYF,TGTGCCAGCAGCTTACAGGTAGCGGAGACCCAGTACTTC,.,TRBV7-3,TRBJ2-5,.
CASSLTGSGYTF,TGTGCCAGCAGCTTAACAGGGTCTGGCTACACCTTC,.,TRBV7-2,TRBJ1-2,.
CASSSLTGDLGNQPQHF,TGTGCCAGCAGTTCACTTACAGGGGACCTTGGCAATCAGCCCCAGCATTTT,once,TRBV28,TRBJ1-5,TRBD1
CASSATSGRPDTQYF,TGTGCCAGCAGTGCGACTAGCGGGAGACCAGATACGCAGTATTTT,.,TRBV6-4,TRBJ2-3,TRBD2
CSVEVRGRTTYEQYF,TGCAGCGTTGAAGTCCGCGGGAGGACCACCTACGAGCAGTACTTC,.,TRBV29-1,TRBJ2-7,TRBD2
CAWTRDDNQPQHF,TGTGCCTGGACCCGGGATGACAATCAGCCCCAGCATTTT,few,TRBV30,TRBJ1-5,.
CAWSETHRGDQPQHF,TGTGCCTGGAGTGAGACCCACAGGGGAGATCAGCCCCAGCATTTT,.,TRBV30,TRBJ1-5,TRBD1
CASSYNRGSSGNTIYF,TGTGCCAGCAGTTATAATAGGGGGTCCTCTGGAAACACCATATATTTT,.,TRBV6-5,TRBJ1-3,.
CASSPFGQGGFHYGYTF,TGTGCCAGCAGCCCCTTCGGACAGGGAGGGTTTCACTATGGCTACACCTTC,.,TRBV7-3,TRBJ1-2,TRBD1